The clone carrying this T cell receptor beta chain was recorded only once. Germline CDR1 is MNHNY and CDR2 is SVGAGI (reference sequence). The CDR3 length is 16 residues. The germline V and J ends were trimmed by 6 bases and 5 bases, with 19 bases remaining between them. The sample belongs to a study of cytomegalovirus exposure and HLA in healthy donors. Healthy individuals who donated bone marrow served as the donors. Both 60 Vbeta primers and 13 Jbeta primers went into the PCR. Measured with immunoSEQ multiplex PCR; TCRdb has only the in-frame clones, and not every one. The sample has under 200,000 clones; around four fifths are singletons.

The rearrangement joins TRBV6-6 to TRBJ1-4; D is perhaps TRBD1 (6 bases). This receptor was obtained from a man younger than 45 in good health and CMV-seronegative. Sequencing was performed on PBMCs. CDR3 DNA sequence: TGTGCCAGCAGGGAGATATCCGGGACACGGAATGAAAAACTGTTTTTT. Protein product: CASREISGTRNEKLFF.